This T cell receptor beta chain comes out of a study of cytomegalovirus exposure and HLA in healthy donors. Study-level results: TCR beta chains numbering under 200 were designated cytomegalovirus-associated. Most subjects' HLA-A and HLA-B alleles were reportedly predicted from TCR beta sequences. For most TCR beta V segments, an earlier analysis put the productive rate at about 90% or about 30% of the time. Under in vitro conditions, three CMV-associated chains were confirmed as specific for CMV antigens.

The PCR made use of 60 Vbeta and 13 Jbeta primers. Profiled with immunoSEQ multiplex PCR; TCRdb holds only in-frame clones, not every one. Counted here are around 130,000 clones, around four fifths occurring once; the ten biggest clones make up over 1%. There are a few counts of this clone. What it recognizes is unknown. Specimen: PBMCs. The sequence came from a boy between 10 and 17 years old in good health and CMV-seronegative.

As DNA, the CDR3 is TGCGCCAGCAGCTTGGCGGGACAGATACAAGAGACCCAGTACTTC. It translates to CASSLAGQIQETQYF. This chain uses TRBV5-1 with TRBJ2-5, with 7 bases lining up with TRBD1. The CDR3 contains 15 residues. Germline CDR1 reads SGHRS; CDR2 reads YFSETQ. The ends lost 0 bases at V and 2 bases at J; junction bases unmatched: 4. The full variable domain, completed using reference TRBV5-1 and TRBJ2-5, is KAGVTQTPRYLIKTRGQQVTLSCSPISGHRSVSWYQQTPGQGLQFLFEYFSETQRNKGNFPGRFSGRQFSNSRSEMNVSTLELGDSALYLCASSLAGQIQETQYFGPGTRLLVL.